One and the same sample provided the 22 T cell receptor beta chains below, sequenced in a study of CD8+CD57+ T cells in acquired aplastic anemia. Genomic DNA, serving as template, underwent TCR beta VDJ and CDR3 profiling. TCRdb analysed the reads with MiXCR anew, one entry per CDR3 protein. This table has 160,000 or so distinct CDR3 sequences, around 48% appearing once. Individuals selected for sequencing had exhibited CD8+CD57+ cell expansion on flow cytometry. The specimen was sorted CD4+, CD8+, or CD8+CD57+ T cells (not recorded which) from PBMCs. The receptors stem from a human donor with aplastic anemia.

This chain joins TRBV5-1 and TRBJ2-7; D is possibly TRBD1 (6 bases). Per the germline V gene, CDR1 is SGHRS and CDR2 is YFSETQ. Trimming stripped 2 bases from V and 3 bases from J, with 9 bases between. CDR3 length equals 13 residues. The CDR3 DNA follows: TGCGCCAGCAGCTTTCAAGGGGGCTACGAGCAGTACTTC. Translation gives CASSFQGGYEQYF.

This clonotype was recorded at least ten times. The rearrangement uses TRBV14 and TRBJ2-7; 12 bases map to TRBD1. The length of the CDR3 is 15 residues. From germline, CDR1 is SGHDN and CDR2 FVKESK. V shed 4 bases and J 5 bases; nucleotides not matched to a gene: 6. CDR3 bases: TGTGCCAGCAGCCGGACCGGGACAGGGGGCCACGAGCAGTACTTC. Protein sequence: CASSRTGTGGHEQYF.

This rearrangement joins TRBV11-2 to TRBJ2-1; TRBD2 matches 8 bases. CDR3 length equals 16 residues. Germline CDR1 and CDR2: SGHAT and FQNNGV. V gave up 6 bases and J gave up 0 bases; unmatched junction bases: 7. CDR3: CASRFPGGPSYNEQFF. CDR3 coding DNA: TGTGCCAGCAGATTTCCGGGGGGGCCCTCCTACAATGAGCAGTTCTTC.

The chain is built from TRBV7-9 and TRBJ2-2; D gene unclear. CDR1 and CDR2 from the germline V gene are SEHNR and FQNEAQ (reference sequence). The CDR3 runs 13 residues. Trimming pared 2 bases from V and 8 bases from J, leaving 9 bases between. The CDR3 sequence: CASSLIISGELFF. DNA of the CDR3: TGTGCCAGCAGCTTAATCATCAGTGGGGAGCTGTTTTTT.

This chain links TRBV14 with TRBJ1-1; 9 bases map to TRBD1. The germline V gene has CDR1 SGHDN and CDR2 FVKESK. After removal of 2 bases from V and 0 bases from J, the junction contained 7 bases not matched to a gene. The CDR3 contains 17 residues. CDR3 sequence: CASSQSRTGDMNTEAFF. The CDR3 DNA sequence: TGTGCCAGCAGCCAATCCAGGACAGGGGACATGAACACTGAAGCTTTCTTT. Complete variable domain (other parts from reference TRBV14 and TRBJ1-1): EAGVTQFPSHSVIEKGQTVTLRCDPISGHDNLYWYRRVMGKEIKFLLHFVKESKQDESGMPNNRFLAERTGGTYSTLKVQPAELEDSGVYFCASSQSRTGDMNTEAFFGQGTRLTVV.

This clonotype showed up just a few times. The chain recombines TRBV20-1 with TRBJ2-7; TRBD2 aligns across 7 bases. V lost 0 bases to trimming and J lost 0 bases; unmatched junction nucleotides: 5. The V gene's germline CDR1 is DFQATT and CDR2 SNEGSKA (reference sequence). CDR3 length: 15 amino acids. This chain's CDR3 is CSARDREGGSYEQYF. The DNA of the CDR3 is TGCAGTGCTAGAGATAGGGAGGGCGGCTCCTACGAGCAGTACTTC.

In its sample, this clonotype was seen a few times. This chain connects TRBV7-8 to TRBJ2-3; no reliable D call. CDR3 size: 12 residues. Germline V gene lookup returns CDR1 SGHVS and CDR2 FQNEAQ. Trimming cost V 5 bases and J 2 bases, with 5 bases left between them. CDR3 amino acids: CASSQPTDTQYF. The CDR3 DNA sequence: TGTGCCAGCAGCCAACCCACAGATACGCAGTATTTT.

The chain couples TRBV15 to TRBJ2-3; D is perhaps TRBD2 (6 bases). Trimming shortened V by 3 bases and J by 5 bases, and 18 bases separated the two germline ends. Germline CDR1 and CDR2: LNHNV and YYDKDF (reference sequence). CDR3 length equals 16 residues. This CDR3 is CATSSYLGGAGDTQYF. For the CDR3, the DNA is TGTGCCACCAGCAGCTACTTAGGAGGGGCTGGAGATACGCAGTATTTT.

This clonotype was seen a few times. The chain uses TRBV29-1 and TRBJ2-7; D may be TRBD1 (6 bases). Trimming stripped 4 bases from V and 3 bases from J, with 7 bases between. CDR3 length: 11 residues. CDR1 and CDR2 (germline): SQVTM, ANQGSEA. CDR3 residues: CSVGQVYEQYF. The CDR3, as DNA: TGCAGCGTTGGACAGGTCTACGAGCAGTACTTC.

This clonotype was counted between two and nine times. The chain couples TRBV11-3 to TRBJ1-2; 10 nucleotides line up with TRBD1. V lost 1 base to trimming and J lost 3 bases; unmatched junction nucleotides: 5. Germline assignment: CDR1 SGHNT and CDR2 YENEEA. CDR3 size: 16 residues. The CDR3 coding sequence is TGTGCCAGCAGCTTAGGCGTGGGGACAGGGGACTATGGCTACACCTTC. This sequence encodes CASSLGVGTGDYGYTF.

In its sample, this clonotype was seen many times. The rearrangement joins TRBV19 to TRBJ2-2, with 9 bases lining up with TRBD2. The CDR3 totals 17 residues. Germline loops: CDR1 LNHDA, CDR2 SQIVND (reference sequence). The J segment lost 5 bases and the V segment lost 5 bases, leaving 12 bases of the junction unmatched. The CDR3 region is CASSPTTRTSETGELFF. For the CDR3, the DNA is TGTGCCAGTAGTCCTACGACACGGACTAGCGAGACCGGGGAGCTGTTTTTT. Full variable domain (outside the CDR3, taken from reference TRBV19 and TRBJ2-2): DGGITQSPKYLFRKEGQNVTLSCEQNLNHDAMYWYRQDPGQGLRLIYYSQIVNDFQKGDIAEGYSVSREKKESFPLTVTSAQKNPTAFYLCASSPTTRTSETGELFFGEGSRLTVL.

This clonotype was picked up one time. A junction end diverges from the germline sequence, so it may reflect a read error. The CDR3: CASSSSSSINTEGFF. The CDR3 coding sequence is TGCGCCAGCAGTTCGTCAAGTTCGATAAATACTGAAGGTTTCTTT. The chain joins TRBV6-5 to TRBJ1-1; D call uncertain. CDR3 length: 15 residues. The germline V gene encodes CDR1 MNHEY and CDR2 SVGAGI.

This clonotype came up a few times. A clone one base away is much larger, so this may be a read error. The chain carries TRBV15 and TRBJ1-1; tentatively, D is TRBD1 (6 bases). The CDR3 runs 14 residues. Germline V gene sequence: CDR1 LNHNV, CDR2 YYDKDF (reference sequence). The V end lost 3 bases, the J end lost 2 bases, and 10 bases lay between the germline ends. The CDR3, as DNA: TGTGCCACCAGCAGGGGGGGGGGCAACACTGAAGCTTTCTTT. Translating it yields CATSRGGGNTEAFF.

In its sample, this clonotype was seen a few times. This CDR3 reads CASTSGGRSYEQYF. The CDR3 nucleotides read TGCGCCAGCACTAGCGGGGGGAGGTCCTACGAGCAGTACTTC. The rearrangement joins TRBV10-1 to TRBJ2-7; TRBD2 matches 11 bases. The J segment lost 1 base and the V segment lost 7 bases, leaving 3 bases of the junction unmatched. CDR3 size: 14 residues. The germline CDR1 and CDR2 sequences are WNHNN and SYGVQD (reference sequence).

The table lists this clonotype with a count of one. V usage is TRBV7-6 and J usage is TRBJ2-5; tentative D call: TRBD2 (6 bases). Germline CDR1 reads SGHVS; CDR2 reads FNYEAQ. Trimming shortened V by 5 bases and J by 5 bases, and 21 bases separated the two germline ends. The CDR3 contains 16 residues. CDR3 sequence reads: CASSHQTGEEEETQYF. The CDR3 bases are TGTGCCAGCAGCCACCAAACCGGGGAGGAGGAGGAGACCCAGTACTTC.

The rearrangement uses TRBV6-1 and TRBJ1-1; 7 positions agree with TRBD1. The CDR3 sequence is 15 residues long. The trim removed 7 bases at V and 0 bases at J, leaving 8 bases unmatched. Looked up from germline, CDR1 is MNHNS and CDR2 is SASEGT. Written as DNA, the CDR3 is TGTGCCAGCAACCTACAGGGGCTGATGAACACTGAAGCTTTCTTT. This translates into CASNLQGLMNTEAFF.

The chain combines TRBV19 with TRBJ2-7; D unresolved. In germline, CDR1 is LNHDA, CDR2 SQIVND (reference sequence). Trimming left V 5 bases short and J 3 bases short, with 2 bases between. The CDR3 covers 10 residues. In nucleotides, the CDR3 is TGTGCCAGTAGTGTCTACGAGCAGTACTTC. Translating it yields CASSVYEQYF.

This chain joins TRBV29-1 and TRBJ2-5; no firm D call. Germline V gives CDR1 SQVTM, CDR2 ANQGSEA. V was clipped by 7 bases and J by 1 base, with 4 bases between them. This CDR3 has 10 amino acids. The CDR3 sequence: CSGSQETQYF. The CDR3 DNA reads as TGCAGCGGGAGCCAAGAGACCCAGTACTTC. Supplemented by reference TRBV29-1 and TRBJ2-5, the full variable domain reads SAVISQKPSRDICQRGTSLTIQCQVDSQVTMMFWYRQQPGQSLTLIATANQGSEATYESGFVIDKFPISRPNLTFSTLTVSNMSPEDSSIYLCSGSQETQYFGPGTRLLVL.

The chain employs TRBV20-1 and TRBJ1-6; TRBD1 matches at 8 bases. In germline, CDR1 is DFQATT, CDR2 SNEGSKA (reference sequence). The CDR3 extends over 12 amino acids. The V segment lost 6 bases and the J segment 7 bases; nucleotides outside the gene matches: 2. The CDR3 bases are TGCAGTGCCAGACAGGGGAATTCACCCCTCCACTTT. Translating gives CSARQGNSPLHF.

This clonotype was picked up many times. The chain recombines TRBV15 with TRBJ2-7; TRBD1 might be the D (6 bases). Trimming cost V 3 bases and J 1 base, with 13 bases left between them. The CDR3 loop spans 15 amino acids. Germline lookup yields CDR1 LNHNV and CDR2 YYDKDF (reference sequence). CDR3 residues: CATSSGEQGSYEQYF. The CDR3 DNA is TGTGCCACCAGCAGCGGAGAACAGGGTTCCTACGAGCAGTACTTC.

Regarding this clonotype: At one end, the junction sequence differs from germline, possibly due to a read error. The gene calls are TRBV14 and TRBJ1-2; D not resolved. CDR3 length equals 14 residues. The germline gives CDR1 SGHDN, CDR2 FVKESK. This CDR3 is CASSQDRNNNGYTF. CDR3 DNA sequence: TGTGCCAGCAGCCAAGACCGAAATAACAATGGCTACACCTTC.

The V gene is TRBV20-1, the J gene TRBJ2-7; 7 bases are a match to TRBD2. Germline lookup yields CDR1 DFQATT and CDR2 SNEGSKA (reference sequence). The CDR3 contains 12 residues. The junction had 1 base not matched to a gene; V was cut back by 0 bases and J by 5 bases. The CDR3 nucleotides read TGCAGTGCTAGAGAGGGAGGGGACGAGCAGTACTTC. Translation: CSAREGGDEQYF.